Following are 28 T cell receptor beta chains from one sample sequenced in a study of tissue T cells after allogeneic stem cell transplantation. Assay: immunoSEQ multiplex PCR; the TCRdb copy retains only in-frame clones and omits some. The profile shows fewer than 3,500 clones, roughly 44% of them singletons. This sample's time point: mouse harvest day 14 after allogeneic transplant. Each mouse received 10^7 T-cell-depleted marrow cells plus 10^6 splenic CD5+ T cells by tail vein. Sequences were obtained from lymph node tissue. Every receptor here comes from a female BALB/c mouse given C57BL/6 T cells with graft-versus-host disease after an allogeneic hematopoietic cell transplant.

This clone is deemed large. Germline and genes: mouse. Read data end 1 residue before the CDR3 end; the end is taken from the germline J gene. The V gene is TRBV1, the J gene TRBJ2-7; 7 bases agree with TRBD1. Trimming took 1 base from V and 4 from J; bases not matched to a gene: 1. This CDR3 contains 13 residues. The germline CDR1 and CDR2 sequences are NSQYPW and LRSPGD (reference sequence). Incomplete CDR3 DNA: TGCACCTGCAGTGCAGTGGGACAGTATGAACAGTAC. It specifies CTCSAVGQYEQY. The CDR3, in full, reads CTCSAVGQYEQYF.

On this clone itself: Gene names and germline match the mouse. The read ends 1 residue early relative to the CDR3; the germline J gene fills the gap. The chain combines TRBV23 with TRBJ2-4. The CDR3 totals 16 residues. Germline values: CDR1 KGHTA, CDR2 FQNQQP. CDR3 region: CSSSQSMAASQNTLYF. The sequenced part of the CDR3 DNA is TGCTCCAGCAGTCAATCGATGGCCGCTAGTCAAAACACCTTGTAC. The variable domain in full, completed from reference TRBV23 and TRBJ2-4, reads DAAVTQKPRYLIKMKGQEAEMKCIPEKGHTAVFWYQQKQSKELKFLIYFQNQQPLDQIDMVKERFSAVCPSSSLCSLGIRTCEAEDSALYLCSSSQSMAASQNTLYFGAGTRLSVL.

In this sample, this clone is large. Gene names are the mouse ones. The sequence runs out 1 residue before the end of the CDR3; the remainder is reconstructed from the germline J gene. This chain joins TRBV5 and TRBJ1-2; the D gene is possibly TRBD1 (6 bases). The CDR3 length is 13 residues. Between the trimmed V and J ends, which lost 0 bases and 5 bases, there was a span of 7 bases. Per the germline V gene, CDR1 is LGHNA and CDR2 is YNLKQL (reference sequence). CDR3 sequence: CASSQDRGSDYTF. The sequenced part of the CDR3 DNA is TGTGCCAGCAGCCAAGACAGGGGATCCGACTACACC.

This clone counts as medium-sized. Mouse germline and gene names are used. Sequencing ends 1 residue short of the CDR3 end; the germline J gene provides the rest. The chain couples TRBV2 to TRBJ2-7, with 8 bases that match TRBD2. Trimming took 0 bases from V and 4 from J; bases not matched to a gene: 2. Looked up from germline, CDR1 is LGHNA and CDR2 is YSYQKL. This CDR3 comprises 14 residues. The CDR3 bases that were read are TGTGCCAGCAGCCAAGAACACTGGGGGTATGAACAGTAC. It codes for CASSQEHWGYEQY. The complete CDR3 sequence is CASSQEHWGYEQYF.

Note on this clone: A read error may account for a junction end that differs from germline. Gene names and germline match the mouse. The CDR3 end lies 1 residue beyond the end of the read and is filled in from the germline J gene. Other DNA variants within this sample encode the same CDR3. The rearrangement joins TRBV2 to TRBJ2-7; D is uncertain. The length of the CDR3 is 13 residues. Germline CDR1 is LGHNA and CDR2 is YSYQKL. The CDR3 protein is CPSSQDRDYEQYF. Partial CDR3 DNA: TGTCCCAGCAGCCAAGACCGGGACTATGAACAGTAC.

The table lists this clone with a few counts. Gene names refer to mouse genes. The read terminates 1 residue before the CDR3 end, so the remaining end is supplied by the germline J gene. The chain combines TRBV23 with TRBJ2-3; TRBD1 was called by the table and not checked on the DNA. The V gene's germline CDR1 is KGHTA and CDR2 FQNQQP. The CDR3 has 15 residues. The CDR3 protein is CSSSQGTASAETLYF. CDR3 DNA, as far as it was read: TGCTCCAGCAGTCAAGGGACAGCTAGTGCAGAAACGCTGTAT.

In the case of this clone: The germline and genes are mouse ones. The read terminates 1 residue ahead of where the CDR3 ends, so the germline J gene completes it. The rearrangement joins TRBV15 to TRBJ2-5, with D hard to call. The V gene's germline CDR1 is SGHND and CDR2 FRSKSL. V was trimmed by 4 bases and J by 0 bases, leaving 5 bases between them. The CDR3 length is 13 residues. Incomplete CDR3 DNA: TGTGCCAGCAGTTGGACCAACCAAGACACCCAGTAC. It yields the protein CASSWTNQDTQY. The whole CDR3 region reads CASSWTNQDTQYF.

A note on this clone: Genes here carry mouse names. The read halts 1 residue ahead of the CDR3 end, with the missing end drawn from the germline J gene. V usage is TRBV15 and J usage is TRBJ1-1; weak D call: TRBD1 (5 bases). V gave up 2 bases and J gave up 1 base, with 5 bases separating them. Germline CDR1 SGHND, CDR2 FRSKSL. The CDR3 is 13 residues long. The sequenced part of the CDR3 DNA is TGTGCCAGCAGTTTACAGGGAAACACAGAAGTCTTC. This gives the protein CASSLQGNTEVF. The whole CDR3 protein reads CASSLQGNTEVFF.

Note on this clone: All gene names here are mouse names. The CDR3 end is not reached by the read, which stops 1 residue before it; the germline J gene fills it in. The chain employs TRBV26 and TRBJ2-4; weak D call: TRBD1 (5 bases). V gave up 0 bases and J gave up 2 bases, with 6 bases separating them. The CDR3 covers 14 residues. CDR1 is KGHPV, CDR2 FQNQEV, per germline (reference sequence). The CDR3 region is CASSLSTVQNTLYF. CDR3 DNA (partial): TGTGCCAGCAGTCTGTCGACAGTTCAAAACACCTTGTAC.

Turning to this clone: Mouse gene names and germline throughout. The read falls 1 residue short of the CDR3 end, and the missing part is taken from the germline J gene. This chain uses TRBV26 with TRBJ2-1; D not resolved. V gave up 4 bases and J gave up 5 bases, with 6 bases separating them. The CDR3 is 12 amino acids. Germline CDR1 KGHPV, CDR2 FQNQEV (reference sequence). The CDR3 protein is CASSRQNAEQFF. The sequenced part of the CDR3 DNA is TGTGCCAGCAGTCGGCAGAATGCTGAGCAGTTC.

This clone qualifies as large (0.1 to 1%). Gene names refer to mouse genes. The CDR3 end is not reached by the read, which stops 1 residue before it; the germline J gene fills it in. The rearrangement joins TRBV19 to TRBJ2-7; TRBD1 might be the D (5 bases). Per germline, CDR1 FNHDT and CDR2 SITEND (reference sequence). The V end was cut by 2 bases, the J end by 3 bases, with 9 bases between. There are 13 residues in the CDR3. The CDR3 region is CASSMDKIYEQYF. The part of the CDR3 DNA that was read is TGTGCCAGCAGTATGGACAAAATCTATGAACAGTAC.

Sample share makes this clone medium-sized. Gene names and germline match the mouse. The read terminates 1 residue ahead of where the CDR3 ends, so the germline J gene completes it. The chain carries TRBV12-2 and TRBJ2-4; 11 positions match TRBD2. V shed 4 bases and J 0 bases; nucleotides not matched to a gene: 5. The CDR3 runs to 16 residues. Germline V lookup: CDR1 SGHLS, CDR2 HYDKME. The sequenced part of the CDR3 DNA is TGTGCCAGCTCCGCCGGGACTGGGGGTAGTCAAAACACCTTGTAC. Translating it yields CASSAGTGGSQNTLY. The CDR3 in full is CASSAGTGGSQNTLYF. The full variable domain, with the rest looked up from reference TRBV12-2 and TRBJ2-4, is NSGVVQSPRYIIKGKGERSILKCIPISGHLSVAWYQQTQGQELKFFIQHYDKMERDKGNLPSRFSVQQFDDYHSEMNMSALELEDSAVYFCASSAGTGGSQNTLYFGAGTRLSVL.

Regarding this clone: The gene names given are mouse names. Partial CDR3 DNA: TGCTCCAGCAGTCAATCTGGGGAAAGATTATTT. It codes for CSSSQSGERLF. In full, the CDR3 is CSSSQSGERLFF. The chain couples TRBV23 to TRBJ1-4. The CDR3 end is not reached by the read, which stops 1 residue before it; the germline J gene fills it in. From germline, CDR1 is KGHTA and CDR2 FQNQQP. The CDR3 runs 12 residues.

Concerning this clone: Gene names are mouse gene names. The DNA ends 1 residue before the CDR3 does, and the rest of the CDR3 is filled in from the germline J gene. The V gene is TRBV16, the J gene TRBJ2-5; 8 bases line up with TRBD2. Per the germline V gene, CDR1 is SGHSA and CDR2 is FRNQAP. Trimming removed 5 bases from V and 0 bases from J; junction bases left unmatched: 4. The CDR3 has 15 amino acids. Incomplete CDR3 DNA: TGTGCAAGCAGCCGACTGGGGATTAACCAAGACACCCAGTAC. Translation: CASSRLGINQDTQY. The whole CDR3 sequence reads CASSRLGINQDTQYF.

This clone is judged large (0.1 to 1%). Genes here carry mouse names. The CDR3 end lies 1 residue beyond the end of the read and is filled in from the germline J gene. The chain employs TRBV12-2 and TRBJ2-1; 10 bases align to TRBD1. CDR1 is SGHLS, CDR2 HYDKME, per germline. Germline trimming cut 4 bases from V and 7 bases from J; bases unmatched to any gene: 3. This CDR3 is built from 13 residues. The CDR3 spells CASSPTGGAEQFF. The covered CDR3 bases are TGTGCCAGCTCGCCGACAGGGGGCGCTGAGCAGTTC.

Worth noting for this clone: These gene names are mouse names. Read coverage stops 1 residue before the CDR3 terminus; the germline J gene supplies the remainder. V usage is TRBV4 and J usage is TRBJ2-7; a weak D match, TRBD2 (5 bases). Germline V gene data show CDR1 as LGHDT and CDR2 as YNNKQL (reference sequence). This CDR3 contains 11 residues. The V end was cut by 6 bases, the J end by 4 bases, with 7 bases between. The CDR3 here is CASRWGYEQYF. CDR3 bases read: TGTGCCAGCAGGTGGGGATATGAACAGTAC.

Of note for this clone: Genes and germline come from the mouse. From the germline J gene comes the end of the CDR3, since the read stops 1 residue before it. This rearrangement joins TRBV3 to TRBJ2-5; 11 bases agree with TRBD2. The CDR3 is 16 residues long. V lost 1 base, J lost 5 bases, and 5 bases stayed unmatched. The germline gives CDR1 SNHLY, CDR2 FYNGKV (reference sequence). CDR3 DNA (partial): TGTGCCAGCAGCTTAGTAACTGGGGGGGCGCGAGACACCCAGTAC. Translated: CASSLVTGGARDTQY. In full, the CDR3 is CASSLVTGGARDTQYF.

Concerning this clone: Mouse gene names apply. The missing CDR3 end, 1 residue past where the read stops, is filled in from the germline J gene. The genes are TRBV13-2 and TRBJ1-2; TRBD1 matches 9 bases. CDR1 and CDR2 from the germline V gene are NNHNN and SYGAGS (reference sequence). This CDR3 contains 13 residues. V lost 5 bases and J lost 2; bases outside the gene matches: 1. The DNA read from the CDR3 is TGTGCCAGCGGAGACAGGGGGAACTCCGACTACACC. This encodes CASGDRGNSDYT. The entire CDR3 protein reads CASGDRGNSDYTF.

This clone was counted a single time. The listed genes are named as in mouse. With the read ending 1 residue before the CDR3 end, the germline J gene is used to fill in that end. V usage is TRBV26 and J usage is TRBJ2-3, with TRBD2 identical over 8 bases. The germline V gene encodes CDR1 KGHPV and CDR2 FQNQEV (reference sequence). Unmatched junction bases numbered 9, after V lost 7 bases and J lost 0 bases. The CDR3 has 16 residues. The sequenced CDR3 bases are TGTGCCAGCACCCTTCTGACTGGGGCTAGTGCAGAAACGCTGTAT. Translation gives CASTLLTGASAETLY. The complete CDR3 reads CASTLLTGASAETLYF.

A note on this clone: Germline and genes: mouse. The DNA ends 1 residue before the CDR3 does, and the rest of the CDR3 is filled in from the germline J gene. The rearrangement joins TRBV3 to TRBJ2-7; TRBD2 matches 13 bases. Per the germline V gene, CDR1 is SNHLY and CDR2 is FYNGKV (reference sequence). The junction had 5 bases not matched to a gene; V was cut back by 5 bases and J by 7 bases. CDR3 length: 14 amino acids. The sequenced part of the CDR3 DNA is TGTGCCAGCAGCAGTGGACTGGGGGGGCGAGAACAGTAC. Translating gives CASSSGLGGREQY. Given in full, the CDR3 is CASSSGLGGREQYF.

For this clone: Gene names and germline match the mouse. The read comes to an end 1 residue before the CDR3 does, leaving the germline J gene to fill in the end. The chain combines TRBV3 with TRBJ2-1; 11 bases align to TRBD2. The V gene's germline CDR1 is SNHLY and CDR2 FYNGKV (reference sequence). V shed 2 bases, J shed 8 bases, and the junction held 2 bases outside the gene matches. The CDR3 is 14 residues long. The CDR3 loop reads CASSLRLGGSEQFF. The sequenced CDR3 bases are TGTGCCAGCAGCTTACGACTGGGGGGGTCTGAGCAGTTC.

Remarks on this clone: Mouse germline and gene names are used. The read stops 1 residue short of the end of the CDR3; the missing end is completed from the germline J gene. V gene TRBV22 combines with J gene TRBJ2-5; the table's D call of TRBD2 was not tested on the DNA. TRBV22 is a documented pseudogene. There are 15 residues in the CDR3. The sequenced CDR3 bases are TGTGCCAGCAGCCCAGACTGGGGGAACCAAGACACCCAGTAC. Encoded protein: CASSPDWGNQDTQY. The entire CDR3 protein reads CASSPDWGNQDTQYF.

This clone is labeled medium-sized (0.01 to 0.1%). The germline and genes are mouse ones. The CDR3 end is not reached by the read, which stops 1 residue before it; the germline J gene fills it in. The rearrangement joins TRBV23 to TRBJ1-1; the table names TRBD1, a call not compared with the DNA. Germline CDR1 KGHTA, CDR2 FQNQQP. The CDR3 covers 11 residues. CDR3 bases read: TGCTCCAGCAGTCAACAGGGTGGAGTCTTC. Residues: CSSSQQGGVF. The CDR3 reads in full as CSSSQQGGVFF. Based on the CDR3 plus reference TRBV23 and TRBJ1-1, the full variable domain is DAAVTQKPRYLIKMKGQEAEMKCIPEKGHTAVFWYQQKQSKELKFLIYFQNQQPLDQIDMVKERFSAVCPSSSLCSLGIRTCEAEDSALYLCSSSQQGGVFFGKGTRLTVV.

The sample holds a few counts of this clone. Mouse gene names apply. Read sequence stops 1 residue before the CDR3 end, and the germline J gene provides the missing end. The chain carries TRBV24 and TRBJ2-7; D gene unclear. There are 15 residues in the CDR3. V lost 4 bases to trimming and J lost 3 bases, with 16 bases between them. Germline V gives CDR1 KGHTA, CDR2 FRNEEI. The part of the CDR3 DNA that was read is TGTGCCAGCAGTCCCCCCGGGCAGCGCCTCTATGAACAGTAC. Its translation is CASSPPGQRLYEQY. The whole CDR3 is CASSPPGQRLYEQYF.

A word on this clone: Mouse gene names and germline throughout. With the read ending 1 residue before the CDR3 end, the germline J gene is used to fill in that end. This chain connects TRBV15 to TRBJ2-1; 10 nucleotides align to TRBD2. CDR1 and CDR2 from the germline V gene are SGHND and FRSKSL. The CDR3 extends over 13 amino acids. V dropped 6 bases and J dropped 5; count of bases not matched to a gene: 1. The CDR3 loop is CASRTGGNAEQFF. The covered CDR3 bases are TGTGCCAGCAGGACTGGGGGGAATGCTGAGCAGTTC.

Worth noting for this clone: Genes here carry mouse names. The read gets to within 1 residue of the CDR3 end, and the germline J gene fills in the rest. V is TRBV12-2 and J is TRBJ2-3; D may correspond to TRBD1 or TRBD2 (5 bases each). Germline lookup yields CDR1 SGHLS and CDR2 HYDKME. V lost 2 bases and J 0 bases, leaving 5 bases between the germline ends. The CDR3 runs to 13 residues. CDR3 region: CASSRDSAETLYF. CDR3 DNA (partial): TGTGCCAGCTCTCGGGACAGTGCAGAAACGCTGTAT. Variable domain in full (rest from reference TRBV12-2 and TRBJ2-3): NSGVVQSPRYIIKGKGERSILKCIPISGHLSVAWYQQTQGQELKFFIQHYDKMERDKGNLPSRFSVQQFDDYHSEMNMSALELEDSAVYFCASSRDSAETLYFGSGTRLTVL.

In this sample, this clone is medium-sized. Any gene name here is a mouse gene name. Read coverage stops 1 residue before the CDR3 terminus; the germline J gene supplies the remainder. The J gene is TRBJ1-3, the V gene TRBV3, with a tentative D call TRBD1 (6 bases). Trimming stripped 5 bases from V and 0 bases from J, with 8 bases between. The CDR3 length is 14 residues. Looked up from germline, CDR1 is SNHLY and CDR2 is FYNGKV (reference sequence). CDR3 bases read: TGTGCCAGCAGCCTACAGGGTTCTGGAAATACGCTCTAT. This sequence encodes CASSLQGSGNTLY. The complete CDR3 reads CASSLQGSGNTLYF.

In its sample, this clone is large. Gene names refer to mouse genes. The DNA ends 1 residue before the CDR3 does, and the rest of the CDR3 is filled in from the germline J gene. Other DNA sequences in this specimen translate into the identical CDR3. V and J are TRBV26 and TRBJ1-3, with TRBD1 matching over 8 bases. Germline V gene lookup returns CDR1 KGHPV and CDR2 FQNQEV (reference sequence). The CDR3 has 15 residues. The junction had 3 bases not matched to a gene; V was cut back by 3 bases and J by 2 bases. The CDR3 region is CASSLAGGAGNTLYF. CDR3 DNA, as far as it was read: TGTGCCAGCAGTCTTGCAGGGGGCGCTGGAAATACGCTCTAT.